This TCR beta chain came from a study of OX40 agonist ivuxolimab in advanced cancers. At the level of the study: Ivuxolimab is an agonistic anti-OX40 (CD134) antibody, and patients were treated with it. Whole-study results and caveats: At 0.1 to 3.0 mg/kg and by week 6, CD4+ and CD8+ T cells in the blood had expanded clonally. The study found among the lowest clonal expansion in partial responders at 0.1-3.0 mg/kg. Part of the nonresponder group also had normalized T-cell clonal expansion that was low.

This CDR3 has 13 amino acids. V was cut by 4 bases and J by 5 bases, with 12 bases left in between. CDR1 and CDR2 (germline): SGHRS, YFSETQ. A note on this clone: As yet, its antigen is unknown.

Measured with immunoSEQ multiplex PCR; TCRdb has only the in-frame clones, and not every one. The sample includes approximately 50,000 clones, approximately 84% of them seen just once. This chain connects TRBV5-1 to TRBJ2-5; TRBD1 is a possible D gene (6 bases). This receptor was taken from an adult with an advanced solid tumor such as melanoma, head and neck, liver or kidney cancer. The input for sequencing was CD4+ or CD8+ T cells sorted from blood, taken in a trial of the OX40 agonist ivuxolimab. The CDR3 DNA is TGCGCCAGCAGCATACAGGGTGAGGAGACCCAGTACTTC. Translating gives CASSIQGEETQYF.